The 31 T cell receptor beta chains below were found in one sample sequenced in a study of control samples from healthy donors and cancer patients. Data came from immunoSEQ multiplex PCR; TCRdb stores just in-frame clones and leaves some out. The sample includes some 140,000 clones, less than 90% of them seen just once. Sequenced sample: blood. These receptors were taken from a woman aged 30 to 39 in good health.

The rearrangement joins TRBV14 to TRBJ1-4; D is possibly TRBD1 (5 bases). CDR3 length equals 13 residues. Germline-derived CDR1 and CDR2 are SGHDN and FVKESK. The ends were cut back, 1 base at V and 6 bases at J, with 6 bases in the middle. The DNA for the CDR3 is TGTGCCAGCAGCCAAGCGACAGATGAAAAACTGTTTTTT. Translating gives CASSQATDEKLFF.

The count of this clone is one. The J gene is TRBJ1-2, the V gene TRBV14, with D possibly being TRBD1 (6 bases). V shed 1 base and J shed 11 bases, with 17 bases lying between them. CDR1 SGHDN and CDR2 FVKESK come from the germline V gene. The CDR3 sequence is 14 residues long. CDR3 sequence (DNA): TGTGCCAGCAGCCAAGCCGGGACACCAACCTGGTACACCTTC. It translates to CASSQAGTPTWYTF.

The chain combines TRBV27 with TRBJ1-4; 7 positions match TRBD1. Germline trimming cut 2 bases from V and 7 bases from J; bases unmatched to any gene: 10. The CDR3 contains 16 residues. Germline V gives CDR1 MNHEY, CDR2 SMNVEV (reference sequence). CDR3 coding DNA: TGTGCCAGCAGTTTAGTCAGTGCGACAGGGCGTGAAAAACTGTTTTTT. This gives the protein CASSLVSATGREKLFF.

The chain employs TRBV10-3 and TRBJ1-3, with 9 bases matching TRBD1. V was clipped by 11 bases and J by 8 bases; unmatched bases: 16. This CDR3 has 15 residues. Germline V CDR1 and CDR2: ENHRY, SYGVKD. CDR3 protein: CAASGGTGLGDTIYF. CDR3 nucleotides: TGTGCCGCAAGCGGCGGGACAGGGTTAGGAGACACCATATATTTT.

This clone was counted only a few times. This chain uses TRBV5-5 with TRBJ2-1, with D possibly TRBD2 on 5 matching bases. The CDR3 length is 17 residues. The V and J ends lost 0 bases and 0 bases respectively, with 13 bases between them. The germline V gene has CDR1 SGHKS and CDR2 YYEKEE (reference sequence). The CDR3 spells CASSLVQWESSYNEQFF. The DNA of the CDR3 is TGTGCCAGCAGCTTGGTTCAGTGGGAGAGCTCCTACAATGAGCAGTTCTTC.

The gene calls are TRBV19 and TRBJ2-7; D is perhaps TRBD1 (5 bases). Trimming shortened V by 5 bases and J by 1 base, and 15 bases separated the two germline ends. From germline, CDR1 is LNHDA and CDR2 SQIVND (reference sequence). This CDR3 has 15 residues. The CDR3 here is CASSYDSQKSYEQYF. The CDR3 nucleotides read TGTGCCAGTAGTTACGACAGCCAAAAGTCCTACGAGCAGTACTTC.

The chain is built from TRBV7-9 and TRBJ1-2, with unresolved D. Germline V gene data show CDR1 as SEHNR and CDR2 as FQNEAQ (reference sequence). This CDR3 has 16 amino acids. Deletions cut 5 bases from V and 3 bases from J, with 19 bases between. This CDR3 reads CASSPTRAGLYYGYTF. The CDR3 nucleotides are TGTGCCAGCAGCCCGACCCGGGCGGGTTTATACTATGGCTACACCTTC.

This clone occurred once. The chain recombines TRBV25-1 with TRBJ1-2, with D possibly being TRBD1 (6 bases). This CDR3 has 11 residues. CDR1 is MGHDK and CDR2 is SYGVNS in the germline V gene. V dropped 4 bases and J dropped 7 bases, with 7 bases sitting between them. Here the CDR3 DNA reads TGTGCCAGCAGTGGGGGGGCTGGCTACACCTTC. Protein product: CASSGGAGYTF.

The chain couples TRBV15 to TRBJ1-5, with a possible D match to TRBD1 (5 bases). Trimming took off 5 bases at V and 4 bases at J, with 9 bases between the two ends. Per the germline V gene, CDR1 is LNHNV and CDR2 is YYDKDF (reference sequence). The CDR3 is 13 residues long. The CDR3 nucleotides read TGTGCCACCAGCCTCGGGGGGAATCAGCCCCAGCATTTT. It yields the protein CATSLGGNQPQHF.

The chain carries TRBV28 and TRBJ1-4, with D uncertain. Looked up from germline, CDR1 is MDHEN and CDR2 is SYDVKM. V lost 3 bases to trimming and J lost 3 bases, with 8 bases between them. The CDR3 is 14 residues long. The CDR3 coding sequence is TGTGCCAGCAGTTTGGCCGGGGCTAATGAAAAACTGTTTTTT. As protein: CASSLAGANEKLFF.

The chain has TRBV5-1 and TRBJ2-2; D gene unclear. The V gene lost 4 bases and the J gene lost 3 bases, with 16 bases spanning the gap. Germline CDR1 reads SGHRS; CDR2 reads YFSETQ. CDR3 size: 16 residues. DNA of the CDR3: TGCGCCAGCAGCCCCGACGGACCGTTTGACACCGGGGAGCTGTTTTTT. This translates into CASSPDGPFDTGELFF.

This chain joins TRBV7-9 and TRBJ1-3; D ambiguous. CDR3 length: 15 residues. With 2 bases removed from V and 4 bases from J, the gap between germline ends came to 12 bases. The germline V gene has CDR1 SEHNR and CDR2 FQNEAQ (reference sequence). The CDR3 here is CASSLLPVEGNTIYF. In nucleotides, the CDR3 is TGTGCCAGCAGCTTACTGCCTGTGGAGGGAAACACCATATATTTT.

This chain connects TRBV11-2 to TRBJ1-5; D not certain. Germline loops: CDR1 SGHAT, CDR2 FQNNGV. The V and J ends lost 5 bases and 3 bases respectively, with 5 bases between them. CDR3 length equals 12 residues. CDR3 in DNA: TGTGCCAGCAGCGGTCTCAATCAGCCCCAGCATTTT. It codes for CASSGLNQPQHF.

The rearrangement uses TRBV10-3 and TRBJ1-2; TRBD1 matches at 8 bases. Germline lookup yields CDR1 ENHRY and CDR2 SYGVKD. This CDR3 region has 16 residues. Trimming removed 2 bases from V and 6 bases from J; junction bases left unmatched: 11. CDR3 nucleotides: TGTGCCATCAGTGAGGGGCCGGACAGGGAGGGAAATGGCTACACCTTC. It translates to CAISEGPDREGNGYTF.

The chain recombines TRBV12-3 or TRBV12-4 with TRBJ2-7; the match to TRBD1 covers 7 bases. J was trimmed by 3 bases and V by 2 bases; bases with no gene match: 1. This CDR3 contains 13 residues. The CDR3 here is CASSLNRGYEQYF. DNA for the CDR3: TGTGCCAGCAGTTTAAACAGGGGCTACGAGCAGTACTTC.

The V gene is TRBV2, the J gene TRBJ1-1; D gene ambiguous. The V gene lost 7 bases and the J gene lost 4 bases, with 13 bases spanning the gap. Germline assignment: CDR1 SNHLY and CDR2 FYNNEI. This CDR3 has 13 residues. CDR3 amino acids: CASTPQGGTEAFF. CDR3 coding DNA: TGTGCCAGCACCCCCCAAGGAGGCACTGAAGCTTTCTTT.

The chain has TRBV2 and TRBJ2-7; TRBD2 agrees at 12 bases. V shed 9 bases, J shed 6 bases, and the junction held 3 bases outside the gene matches. CDR1 SNHLY and CDR2 FYNNEI come from the germline V gene. The CDR3 loop spans 12 amino acids. In DNA form, the CDR3 reads TGTGCCAGTGGACTAGCGGGAATCGAGCAGTACTTC. The encoded protein is CASGLAGIEQYF.

The chain couples TRBV27 to TRBJ1-5; D possibly corresponds to TRBD1 (6 bases). The CDR3 is made up of 14 amino acids. Germline V gene lookup returns CDR1 MNHEY and CDR2 SMNVEV (reference sequence). V lost 1 base, J lost 5 bases, and 9 bases lay in between. The CDR3 DNA follows: TGTGCCAGCAGTTTATTGAGGGGGGATCAGCCCCAGCATTTT. It encodes CASSLLRGDQPQHF.

V and J are TRBV5-1 and TRBJ2-7, with a weak D call TRBD1 (5 bases). The CDR3 totals 12 residues. CDR1 SGHRS and CDR2 YFSETQ come from the germline V gene. Trimming shortened V by 6 bases and J by 2 bases, and 9 bases separated the two germline ends. Here the CDR3 DNA reads TGCGCCAGCAAAGGGGATACCTACGAGCAGTACTTC. It specifies CASKGDTYEQYF. The whole variable domain, filled in from reference TRBV5-1 and TRBJ2-7, reads KAGVTQTPRYLIKTRGQQVTLSCSPISGHRSVSWYQQTPGQGLQFLFEYFSETQRNKGNFPGRFSGRQFSNSRSEMNVSTLELGDSALYLCASKGDTYEQYFGPGTRLTVT.

This sequence joins TRBV15 and TRBJ2-5; perhaps D is TRBD1 or TRBD2 (6 bases each). Deletions cut 5 bases from V and 0 bases from J, with 16 bases between. The CDR3 has 16 residues. CDR1 and CDR2 from the germline V gene are LNHNV and YYDKDF (reference sequence). This CDR3 reads CATSGQGGGYQETQYF. The CDR3 DNA reads as TGTGCCACCAGCGGTCAAGGGGGAGGCTACCAAGAGACCCAGTACTTC.

The genes are TRBV7-2 and TRBJ1-4; no clear D gene. This CDR3 comprises 13 residues. Between the trimmed V and J ends, which lost 5 bases and 7 bases, there was a span of 11 bases. The V gene's germline CDR1 is SGHTA and CDR2 FQGNSA. The CDR3 here is CASSVMVREKLFF. The CDR3 DNA sequence: TGTGCCAGCAGCGTAATGGTTCGTGAAAAACTGTTTTTT.

The chain couples TRBV19 to TRBJ1-4; D unclear. CDR3 length: 14 amino acids. The ends were cut back, 3 bases at V and 8 bases at J, with 13 bases in the middle. From germline, CDR1 is LNHDA and CDR2 SQIVND (reference sequence). The CDR3 here is CASSMVQQGEKLFF. The DNA of the CDR3 is TGTGCCAGTAGTATGGTACAGCAAGGGGAAAAACTGTTTTTT.

The chain combines TRBV5-1 with TRBJ2-1, with 7 bases matching TRBD2. The CDR3 contains 16 residues. J was trimmed by 0 bases and V by 2 bases; bases with no gene match: 5. The germline V gene has CDR1 SGHRS and CDR2 YFSETQ. The CDR3 here is CASSFLAELSYNEQFF. The CDR3 DNA sequence: TGCGCCAGCAGCTTCCTAGCGGAGCTCTCCTACAATGAGCAGTTCTTC.

This sequence joins TRBV3-1 (or the pseudogene TRBV3-2) and TRBJ1-2; the D gene is possibly TRBD1 (5 bases). The CDR3 spans 15 residues. Germline CDR1 LGHDT, CDR2 YNNKEL (reference sequence). The V and J ends lost 1 base and 4 bases respectively, with 13 bases between them. The DNA of the CDR3 is TGTGCCAGCAGCCAAGCCCCGGGGGGGGTCTATGGCTACACCTTC. This translates into CASSQAPGGVYGYTF.

The CDR3 nucleotides are TGTGCCAGTAGGCGGGGGCTTACTAACTATGGCTACACCTTC. This translates into CASRRGLTNYGYTF. The chain couples TRBV19 to TRBJ1-2; TRBD1 is a possible D gene (6 bases). Germline V gene lookup returns CDR1 LNHDA and CDR2 SQIVND (reference sequence). V was pared by 6 bases and J by 0 bases, with 11 bases between. This CDR3 is built from 14 residues.

The chain links TRBV19 to TRBJ2-3; D call uncertain. CDR3 length: 14 amino acids. Germline V CDR1 and CDR2: LNHDA, SQIVND (reference sequence). Trimming took off 2 bases at V and 2 bases at J, with 8 bases between the two ends. CDR3 loop: CASSINQPTDTQYF. The CDR3 nucleotides read TGTGCCAGTAGTATAAACCAGCCCACAGATACGCAGTATTTT.

The chain recombines TRBV7-8 with TRBJ2-3, with TRBD2 identical over 13 bases. V lost 5 bases, J lost 2 bases, and 19 bases stayed unmatched. The CDR3 runs 21 residues. Per germline, CDR1 SGHVS and CDR2 FQNEAQ. The CDR3 sequence is CASSLPWANPGLAGPTDTQYF. DNA for the CDR3: TGTGCCAGCAGCCTTCCTTGGGCTAATCCGGGACTAGCGGGGCCCACAGATACGCAGTATTTT.

The chain uses TRBV9 and TRBJ2-1; no definite D call. The CDR3 length is 13 residues. Trimming left V 2 bases short and J 7 bases short, with 10 bases between. Germline V gives CDR1 SGDLS, CDR2 YYNGEE. CDR3 residues: CASSVPPGNEQFF. The CDR3, as DNA: TGTGCCAGCAGCGTCCCCCCCGGGAATGAGCAGTTCTTC.

The rearrangement uses TRBV28 and TRBJ1-1, with D uncertain. Trimming stripped 3 bases from V and 7 bases from J, with 12 bases between. CDR3 length: 13 amino acids. Germline CDR1 and CDR2: MDHEN and SYDVKM. CDR3 sequence: CASSLFRQIEAFF. Written as DNA, the CDR3 is TGTGCCAGCAGTTTGTTCCGACAAATTGAAGCTTTCTTT.

The chain combines TRBV19 with TRBJ2-7, with 12 bases that match TRBD2. CDR1 is LNHDA, CDR2 SQIVND, per germline (reference sequence). J was trimmed by 2 bases and V by 7 bases; bases with no gene match: 6. The CDR3 loop spans 15 amino acids. The chain's CDR3 is CASTVGLAGTYEQYF. The CDR3 region has the DNA TGTGCCAGTACCGTGGGACTAGCGGGTACCTACGAGCAGTACTTC.

The J gene is TRBJ2-2, the V gene TRBV4-2; tentative D call: TRBD2 (5 bases). This CDR3 region has 16 residues. Germline V gives CDR1 LGHNA, CDR2 YNFKEQ. Trimming shortened V by 0 bases and J by 5 bases, and 13 bases separated the two germline ends. The CDR3 sequence: CASSQEPGKRTGELFF. For the CDR3, the DNA is TGTGCCAGCAGCCAAGAACCCGGGAAGCGGACCGGGGAGCTGTTTTTT.